Below are 26 T cell receptor beta chains sequenced from a single sample in a study of cytomegalovirus exposure and HLA in healthy donors. PCR involved 60 Vbeta and 13 Jbeta primers. The assay was immunoSEQ multiplex PCR, and TCRdb's table has in-frame clones only and misses some. The data contain around 160,000 clones, around 80% of them singletons. Source material: PBMCs. These receptors originate from a human donor in good health.

The chain recombines TRBV5-1 with TRBJ2-7; 9 bases agree with TRBD1. From germline, CDR1 is SGHRS and CDR2 YFSETQ. V gave up 1 base and J gave up 2 bases; unmatched junction bases: 7. The CDR3 consists of 16 residues. The CDR3, as DNA: TGCGCCAGCAGCTTGCCAGGGGGGACAGGGACCTACGAGCAGTACTTC. Translation gives CASSLPGGTGTYEQYF.

This clone occurred a few times. The J gene is TRBJ2-1, the V gene TRBV9; the D is unclear. The CDR3 is made up of 12 amino acids. V gave up 4 bases and J gave up 7 bases, with 9 bases separating them. In germline, CDR1 is SGDLS, CDR2 YYNGEE. The CDR3 spells CASSPGENEQFF. In DNA form, the CDR3 reads TGTGCCAGCAGCCCCGGAGAGAATGAGCAGTTCTTC.

DNA for the CDR3: TGTGCCAGCAGTCAGCGCCCGAACACTGAAGCTTTCTTT. Translated: CASSQRPNTEAFF. The rearrangement joins TRBV27 to TRBJ1-1; D call uncertain. Trimming removed 5 bases from V and 1 base from J, with 8 bases in between. Germline V gives CDR1 MNHEY, CDR2 SMNVEV (reference sequence). CDR3 length: 13 amino acids.

The chain couples TRBV4-1 to TRBJ1-3; TRBD1 might be the D (5 bases). The CDR3 extends over 18 amino acids. Germline CDR1 and CDR2: MGHRA and YSYEKL. Trimming took 2 bases from V and 0 from J, leaving 17 bases between them. The CDR3 reads CASSQYPQGRTSGNTIYF. CDR3 in DNA: TGCGCCAGCAGCCAATACCCCCAGGGCAGGACCTCTGGAAACACCATATATTTT.

The chain employs TRBV4-3 and TRBJ2-7; 7 bases fit TRBD1. The CDR3 spans 14 residues. After removal of 4 bases from V and 2 bases from J, the junction contained 5 bases not matched to a gene. Germline CDR1 LGHNA, CDR2 YSLEER. Here the CDR3 DNA reads TGCGCCAGCAGCCGAGACAGGGTCACCTACGAGCAGTACTTC. It is translated as CASSRDRVTYEQYF.

The chain links TRBV27 to TRBJ2-7; D is ambiguous. Trimming removed 4 bases from V and 2 bases from J, with 12 bases in between. The CDR3 totals 14 residues. The germline V gene has CDR1 MNHEY and CDR2 SMNVEV (reference sequence). The CDR3 sequence: CASSSKKPPYEQYF. CDR3 nucleotides: TGTGCCAGCAGTTCGAAGAAGCCCCCCTACGAGCAGTACTTC.

The chain is built from TRBV2 and TRBJ2-1; TRBD2 agrees at 9 bases. Germline trimming cut 11 bases from V and 3 bases from J; bases unmatched to any gene: 8. CDR3 length equals 14 residues. Germline V gene sequence: CDR1 SNHLY, CDR2 FYNNEI. CDR3 in amino acids: CASNPLAGYNEQFF. In DNA, the CDR3 is TGTGCCTCCAACCCACTAGCGGGCTACAATGAGCAGTTCTTC.

This chain uses TRBV4-3 with TRBJ2-1, with D possibly being TRBD1 (6 bases). This CDR3 spans 13 amino acids. The V gene lost 4 bases and the J gene lost 12 bases, with 16 bases spanning the gap. CDR1 and CDR2 from the germline V gene are LGHNA and YSLEER. CDR3 region: CASSPTQGPPQFF. The CDR3 region has the DNA TGCGCCAGCAGCCCGACCCAGGGGCCCCCGCAGTTCTTC.

This sequence joins TRBV4-3 and TRBJ1-1; tentative D call: TRBD1 (5 bases). The CDR3 extends over 16 amino acids. V was pared by 5 bases and J by 2 bases, with 18 bases between. Germline lookup yields CDR1 LGHNA and CDR2 YSLEER. CDR3 protein: CASSWTNSGFNTEAFF. Here the CDR3 DNA reads TGCGCCAGCAGCTGGACCAATTCAGGGTTTAACACTGAAGCTTTCTTT.

This clone was seen a handful of times. The chain uses TRBV6-1 and TRBJ1-5; tentative D call: TRBD1 (5 bases). The CDR3 consists of 14 residues. Looked up from germline, CDR1 is MNHNS and CDR2 is SASEGT. V was clipped by 5 bases and J by 3 bases, with 11 bases between them. CDR3 sequence (DNA): TGTGCCAGCAGTCCCAGACAGCTCAATCAGCCCCAGCATTTT. Translation: CASSPRQLNQPQHF.

The chain is built from TRBV27 and TRBJ1-2; TRBD1 aligns across 9 bases. Germline loops: CDR1 MNHEY, CDR2 SMNVEV (reference sequence). Trimming took 4 bases from V and 6 from J; bases not matched to a gene: 3. CDR3 length: 13 residues. The CDR3 coding sequence is TGTGCCAGCAGTTCGGGACAGGGTAATGGCTACACCTTC. Translated, it gives CASSSGQGNGYTF.

With respect to this clone: Mismatch with germline at one junction end may stem from a read error. This rearrangement joins TRBV7-9 to TRBJ2-3, with TRBD2 as a possible D gene (6 bases). Germline values: CDR1 SEHNR, CDR2 FQNEAQ (reference sequence). The CDR3 covers 16 residues. The CDR3 coding sequence is TGTTCCAGCAGCTCCATCAGGGACTTCGGACCAAATACGCAGTATTTT. Encoded protein: CSSSSIRDFGPNTQYF.

The chain carries TRBV18 and TRBJ2-4; 9 nucleotides match TRBD1. V was pared by 4 bases and J by 6 bases, with 4 bases of the junction left unmatched. This CDR3 comprises 14 residues. Germline V gene sequence: CDR1 KGHSH, CDR2 LQKENI. CDR3 DNA sequence: TGTGCCAGCTCACGGCTGACAGGGGGAAACATTCAGTACTTC. It is translated as CASSRLTGGNIQYF.

The chain employs TRBV10-3 and TRBJ2-1; tentatively, D is TRBD1 (7 bases). The V gene lost 8 bases and the J gene lost 6 bases, with 11 bases spanning the gap. Germline assignment: CDR1 ENHRY and CDR2 SYGVKD. This CDR3 spans 12 amino acids. CDR3 sequence reads: CAIGGTANEQFF. The DNA for the CDR3 is TGTGCCATCGGGGGGACAGCCAATGAGCAGTTCTTC.

The rearrangement joins TRBV2 to TRBJ2-3, with 10 bases aligning to TRBD1. This CDR3 comprises 16 residues. CDR1 is SNHLY, CDR2 FYNNEI, per germline. Trimming cost V 2 bases and J 11 bases; bases outside gene matches: 13. The CDR3 loop reads CASSELMGQGRNKQYF. The CDR3 region has the DNA TGTGCCAGCAGTGAATTAATGGGACAGGGGCGAAATAAGCAGTATTTT.

The chain links TRBV16 to TRBJ2-1; D gene ambiguous. Deletions cut 1 base from V and 6 bases from J, with 4 bases between. The germline V gene encodes CDR1 KGHSY and CDR2 FQNENV. CDR3 length: 12 amino acids. CDR3 coding DNA: TGTGCCAGCAGCCAATACTCCAATGAGCAGTTCTTC. Amino acid sequence: CASSQYSNEQFF.

The gene calls are TRBV15 and TRBJ2-7, with a tentative D call TRBD2 (5 bases). Germline-derived CDR1 and CDR2 are LNHNV and YYDKDF (reference sequence). This CDR3 contains 14 residues. V was cut by 0 bases and J by 0 bases, with 6 bases left in between. CDR3: CATSREGSSYEQYF. The CDR3 bases are TGTGCCACCAGCAGAGAGGGGAGCTCCTACGAGCAGTACTTC.

The chain links TRBV4-1 to TRBJ1-5, with no clear D. The CDR3 length is 13 residues. The germline V gene has CDR1 MGHRA and CDR2 YSYEKL. V lost 2 bases, J lost 6 bases, and 8 bases lay in between. The CDR3: CASSQRSRQPQHF. The CDR3 DNA follows: TGCGCCAGCAGCCAACGGTCTCGTCAGCCCCAGCATTTT.

V usage is TRBV20-1 and J usage is TRBJ2-7; TRBD2 aligns across 8 bases. Germline V CDR1 and CDR2: DFQATT, SNEGSKA (reference sequence). The V gene end was trimmed by 7 bases and the J gene end by 5 bases; junction bases not matched to a gene: 4. The CDR3 is made up of 11 amino acids. The CDR3 sequence: CSVTGGNEQYF. The CDR3, as DNA: TGCAGTGTTACGGGGGGGAACGAGCAGTACTTC.

The rearrangement links TRBV13 to TRBJ1-3; TRBD1 matches 9 bases. Losses at the gene ends were 8 bases for V and 3 bases for J; bases not matched to a gene: 5. The CDR3 runs 14 residues. Germline CDR1 is PRHDT and CDR2 is FYEKMQ (reference sequence). The CDR3, as DNA: TGTGCCAGCCGGGACAGGGATTATGGAAACACCATATATTTT. This codes for CASRDRDYGNTIYF.

The chain uses TRBV28 and TRBJ1-5; 7 nucleotides align to TRBD1. Germline values: CDR1 MDHEN, CDR2 SYDVKM. The ends lost 5 bases at V and 7 bases at J; junction bases unmatched: 11. This CDR3 contains 15 residues. Here the CDR3 DNA reads TGTGCCAGCAGTGCTGACAGGGAGAGGACCCAGCCCCAGCATTTT. Its protein is CASSADRERTQPQHF.

A few counts support this clone. This chain joins TRBV4-3 and TRBJ1-2; a weak D match, TRBD1 (6 bases). With 1 base removed from V and 7 bases from J, the gap between germline ends came to 16 bases. The germline V gene encodes CDR1 LGHNA and CDR2 YSLEER. The CDR3 is made up of 15 amino acids. CDR3 loop: CASSQAPGTKSGYTF. The DNA of the CDR3 is TGCGCCAGCAGCCAAGCCCCCGGGACAAAGAGTGGCTACACCTTC.

Concerning this clone itself: Relative to the germline gene, one junction end is altered; a read error may explain this. The chain couples TRBV7-6 to TRBJ2-1, with 12 bases aligning to TRBD2. This CDR3 has 14 residues. Per germline, CDR1 SGHVS and CDR2 FNYEAQ. The CDR3 DNA reads TGTGCCAGCAGCCTAGCGGGGGGGGGAGATGAGCAGTTCTTC. As protein: CASSLAGGGDEQFF.

The rearrangement joins TRBV4-2 to TRBJ2-1; TRBD2 agrees at 11 bases. Unmatched junction bases numbered 11, after V lost 3 bases and J lost 10 bases. CDR1 LGHNA and CDR2 YNFKEQ come from the germline V gene. The length of the CDR3 is 16 residues. The CDR3 loop reads CASSHSSSGGNWEQFF. The DNA for the CDR3 is TGTGCCAGCAGCCACTCTTCTAGCGGGGGGAACTGGGAGCAGTTCTTC.

V usage is TRBV5-5 and J usage is TRBJ2-7; 8 nucleotides match TRBD1. This CDR3 comprises 16 residues. The germline V gene encodes CDR1 SGHKS and CDR2 YYEKEE (reference sequence). The junction had 12 bases not matched to a gene; V was cut back by 0 bases and J by 7 bases. The DNA of the CDR3 is TGTGCCAGCAGCTTGGGACAGGGGACCCATACGGGGGAGCAGTACTTC. It yields the protein CASSLGQGTHTGEQYF.

The chain couples TRBV19 to TRBJ2-7, with 9 bases fitting TRBD1. Unmatched junction bases numbered 10, after V lost 6 bases and J lost 4 bases. The germline gives CDR1 LNHDA, CDR2 SQIVND (reference sequence). The CDR3 totals 15 residues. The CDR3, as DNA: TGTGCCAGTAGGAACCTACAGGGGGCAGGGTACGAGCAGTACTTC. Amino acids: CASRNLQGAGYEQYF.